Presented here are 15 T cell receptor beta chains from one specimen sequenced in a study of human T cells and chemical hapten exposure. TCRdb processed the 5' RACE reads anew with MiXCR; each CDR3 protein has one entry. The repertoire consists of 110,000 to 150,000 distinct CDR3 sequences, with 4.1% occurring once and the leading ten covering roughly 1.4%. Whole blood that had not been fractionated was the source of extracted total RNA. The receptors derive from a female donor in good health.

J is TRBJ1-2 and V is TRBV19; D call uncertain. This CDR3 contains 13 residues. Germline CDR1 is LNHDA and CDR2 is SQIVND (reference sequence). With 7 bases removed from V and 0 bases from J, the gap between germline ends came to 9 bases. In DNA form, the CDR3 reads TGTGCCAGTATCCCGGGCTCTAACTATGGCTACACCTTC. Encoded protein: CASIPGSNYGYTF.

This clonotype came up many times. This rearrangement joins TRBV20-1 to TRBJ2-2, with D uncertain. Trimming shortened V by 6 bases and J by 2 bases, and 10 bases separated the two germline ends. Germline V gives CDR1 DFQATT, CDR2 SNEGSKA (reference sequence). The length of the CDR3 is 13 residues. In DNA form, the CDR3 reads TGCAGTGCGATCGGACCAAACACCGGGGAGCTGTTTTTT. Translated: CSAIGPNTGELFF.

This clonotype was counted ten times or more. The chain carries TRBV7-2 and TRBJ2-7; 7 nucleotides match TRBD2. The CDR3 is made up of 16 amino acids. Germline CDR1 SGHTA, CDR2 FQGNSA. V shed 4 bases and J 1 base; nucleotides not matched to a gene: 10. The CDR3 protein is CASSSWPRGRSYEQYF. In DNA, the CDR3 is TGTGCCAGCAGCTCATGGCCGCGGGGGAGATCCTACGAGCAGTACTTC.

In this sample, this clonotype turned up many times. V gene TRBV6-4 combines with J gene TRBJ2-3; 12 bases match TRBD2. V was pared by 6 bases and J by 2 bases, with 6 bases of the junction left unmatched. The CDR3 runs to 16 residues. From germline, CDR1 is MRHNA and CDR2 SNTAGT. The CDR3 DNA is TGTGCCAGCAGGAGACTAGCGGGGGCGACCACAGATACGCAGTATTTT. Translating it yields CASRRLAGATTDTQYF.

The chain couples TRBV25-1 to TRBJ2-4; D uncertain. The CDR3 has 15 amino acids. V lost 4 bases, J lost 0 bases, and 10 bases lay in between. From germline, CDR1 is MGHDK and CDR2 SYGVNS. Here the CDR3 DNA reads TGTGCCAGCAGTGGGACGGATCTAGCCAAAAACATTCAGTACTTC. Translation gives CASSGTDLAKNIQYF.

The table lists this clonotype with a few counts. The CDR3 region has the DNA TGTGCCAGCAGTTACGGGGGGCCGGTAATTGGGAATGAGCAGTTCTTC. Encoded protein: CASSYGGPVIGNEQFF. The rearrangement links TRBV6-5 to TRBJ2-1; D assignment may be TRBD1 or TRBD2 (6 bases each). Germline-derived CDR1 and CDR2 are MNHEY and SVGAGI. The V gene lost 2 bases and the J gene lost 7 bases, with 18 bases spanning the gap. The CDR3 spans 16 residues.

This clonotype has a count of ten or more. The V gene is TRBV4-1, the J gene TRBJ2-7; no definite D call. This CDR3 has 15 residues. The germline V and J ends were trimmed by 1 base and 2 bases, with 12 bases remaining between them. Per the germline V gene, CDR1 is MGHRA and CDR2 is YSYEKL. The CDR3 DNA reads TGCGCCAGCAGCCAAGGTCCCCCGTCCGCCTACGAGCAGTACTTC. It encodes CASSQGPPSAYEQYF.

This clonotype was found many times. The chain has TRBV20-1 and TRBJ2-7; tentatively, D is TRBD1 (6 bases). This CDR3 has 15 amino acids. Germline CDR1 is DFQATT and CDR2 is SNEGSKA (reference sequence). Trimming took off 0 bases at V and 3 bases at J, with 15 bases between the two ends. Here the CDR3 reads CSARDVSDRNYEQYF. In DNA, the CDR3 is TGCAGTGCTAGAGATGTAAGCGACAGGAACTACGAGCAGTACTTC.

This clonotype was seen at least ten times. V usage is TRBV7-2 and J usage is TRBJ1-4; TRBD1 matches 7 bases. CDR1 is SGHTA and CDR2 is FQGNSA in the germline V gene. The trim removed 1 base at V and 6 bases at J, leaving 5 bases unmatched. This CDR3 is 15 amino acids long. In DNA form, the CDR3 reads TGTGCCAGCAGCTTAGTGTCAGGGGGATATGAAAAACTGTTTTTT. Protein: CASSLVSGGYEKLFF.

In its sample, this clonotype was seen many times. The chain's CDR3 is CASSDWRDTQYF. The CDR3 coding sequence is TGTGCCAGCAGTGATTGGCGAGATACGCAGTATTTT. V is TRBV6-1 and J is TRBJ2-3; D ambiguous. The germline gives CDR1 MNHNS, CDR2 SASEGT. The length of the CDR3 is 12 residues. V gave up 3 bases and J gave up 5 bases, with 6 bases separating them.

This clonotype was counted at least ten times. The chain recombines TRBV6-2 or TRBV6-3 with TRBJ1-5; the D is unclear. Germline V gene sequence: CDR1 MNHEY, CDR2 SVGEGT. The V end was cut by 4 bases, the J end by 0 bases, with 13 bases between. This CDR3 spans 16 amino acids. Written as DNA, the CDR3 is TGTGCCAGCAGTTGGTCATCCCAAAATAGCAATCAGCCCCAGCATTTT. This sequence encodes CASSWSSQNSNQPQHF.

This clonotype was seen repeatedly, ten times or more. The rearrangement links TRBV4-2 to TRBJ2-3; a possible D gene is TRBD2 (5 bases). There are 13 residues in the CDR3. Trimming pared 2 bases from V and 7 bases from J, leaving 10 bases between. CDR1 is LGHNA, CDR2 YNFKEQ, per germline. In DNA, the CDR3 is TGTGCCAGCAGCCAACGGCGGGCTAATACGCAGTATTTT. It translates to CASSQRRANTQYF.

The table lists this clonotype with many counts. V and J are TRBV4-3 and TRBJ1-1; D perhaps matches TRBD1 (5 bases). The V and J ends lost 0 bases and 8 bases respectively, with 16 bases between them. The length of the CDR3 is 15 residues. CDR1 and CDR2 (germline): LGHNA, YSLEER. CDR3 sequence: CASSQDLRTPLEAFF. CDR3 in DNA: TGCGCCAGCAGCCAAGATCTCCGGACACCCCTGGAAGCTTTCTTT.

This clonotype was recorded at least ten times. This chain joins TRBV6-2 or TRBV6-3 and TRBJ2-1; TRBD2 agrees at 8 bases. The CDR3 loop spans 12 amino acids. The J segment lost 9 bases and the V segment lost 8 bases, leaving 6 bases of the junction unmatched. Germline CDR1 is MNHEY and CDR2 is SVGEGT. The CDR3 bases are TGTGCCAGCGACAGCGGGGGCTCTGAGCAGTTCTTC. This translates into CASDSGGSEQFF.

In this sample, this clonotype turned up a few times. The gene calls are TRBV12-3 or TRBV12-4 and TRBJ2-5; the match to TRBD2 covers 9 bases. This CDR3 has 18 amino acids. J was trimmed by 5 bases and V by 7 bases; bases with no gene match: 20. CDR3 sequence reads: CASTNQRGGRAGGETQYF. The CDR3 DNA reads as TGTGCCAGCACCAACCAACGGGGGGGCAGGGCGGGAGGGGAGACCCAGTACTTC.